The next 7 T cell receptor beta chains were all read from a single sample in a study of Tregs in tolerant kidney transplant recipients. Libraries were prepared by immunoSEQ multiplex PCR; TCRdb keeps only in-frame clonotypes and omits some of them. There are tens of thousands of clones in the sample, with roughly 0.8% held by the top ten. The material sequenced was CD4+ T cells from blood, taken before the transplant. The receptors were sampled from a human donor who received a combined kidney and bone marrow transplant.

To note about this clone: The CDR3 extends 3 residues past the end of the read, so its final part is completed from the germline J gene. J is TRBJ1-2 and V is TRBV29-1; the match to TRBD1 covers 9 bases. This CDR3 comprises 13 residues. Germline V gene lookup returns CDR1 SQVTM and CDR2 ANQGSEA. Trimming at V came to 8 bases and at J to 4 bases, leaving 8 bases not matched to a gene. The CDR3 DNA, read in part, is TGCAGCATGACGACAGGGGGGGCCTATGGC. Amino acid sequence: CSMTTGGAYG. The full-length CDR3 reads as CSMTTGGAYGYTF.

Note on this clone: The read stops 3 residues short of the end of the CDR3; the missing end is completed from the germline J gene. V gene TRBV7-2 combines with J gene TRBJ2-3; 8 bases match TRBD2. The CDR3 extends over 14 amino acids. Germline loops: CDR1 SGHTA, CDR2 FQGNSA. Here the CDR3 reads CASSLGPGLGAQYF. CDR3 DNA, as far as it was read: TGTGCCAGCAGCTTAGGACCGGGACTAGGAGCG.

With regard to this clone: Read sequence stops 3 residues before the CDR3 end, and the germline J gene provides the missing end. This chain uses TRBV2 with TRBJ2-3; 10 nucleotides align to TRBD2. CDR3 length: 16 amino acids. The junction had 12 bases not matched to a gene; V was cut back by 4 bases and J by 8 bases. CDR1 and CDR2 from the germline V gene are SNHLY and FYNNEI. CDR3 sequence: CASSAELAGYPGTQYF. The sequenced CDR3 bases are TGTGCCAGCAGTGCCGAACTAGCGGGGTATCCGGGTACG.

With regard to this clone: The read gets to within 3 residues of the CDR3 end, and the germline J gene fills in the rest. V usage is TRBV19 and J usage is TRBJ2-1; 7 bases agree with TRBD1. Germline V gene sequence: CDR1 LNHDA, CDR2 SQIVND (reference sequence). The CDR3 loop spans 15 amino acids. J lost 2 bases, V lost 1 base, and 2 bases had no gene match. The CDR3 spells CASSIVTGAYNEQFF. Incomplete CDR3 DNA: TGTGCCAGTAGTATAGTAACAGGGGCCTACAATGAG.

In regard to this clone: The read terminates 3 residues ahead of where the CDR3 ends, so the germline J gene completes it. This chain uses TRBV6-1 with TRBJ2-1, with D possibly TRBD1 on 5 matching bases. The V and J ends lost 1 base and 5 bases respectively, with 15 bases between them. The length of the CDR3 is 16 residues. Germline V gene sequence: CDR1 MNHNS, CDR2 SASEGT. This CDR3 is CASSEGVREWDNEQFF. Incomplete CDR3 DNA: TGTGCCAGCAGTGAAGGGGTCAGGGAATGGGACAATGAG.

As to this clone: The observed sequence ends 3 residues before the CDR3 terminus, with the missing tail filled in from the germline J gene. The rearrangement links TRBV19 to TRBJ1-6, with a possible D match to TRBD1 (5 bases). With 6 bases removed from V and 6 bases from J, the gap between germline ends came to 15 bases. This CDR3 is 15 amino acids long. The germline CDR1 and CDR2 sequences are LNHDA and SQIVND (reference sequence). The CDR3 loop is CASRGGGGVNSPLHF. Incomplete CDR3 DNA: TGTGCCAGTAGAGGTGGAGGAGGGGTTAATTCACCC.

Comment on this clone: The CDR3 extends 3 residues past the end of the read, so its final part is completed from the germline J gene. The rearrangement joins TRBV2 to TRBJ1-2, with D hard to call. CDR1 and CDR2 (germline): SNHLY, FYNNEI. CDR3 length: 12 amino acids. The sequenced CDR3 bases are TGTGCCAGCAGTATGCAGGATAGGGGC. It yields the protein CASSMQDRG. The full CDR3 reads CASSMQDRGYTF. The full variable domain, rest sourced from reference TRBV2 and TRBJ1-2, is EPEVTQTPSHQVTQMGQEVILRCVPISNHLYFYWYRQILGQKVEFLVSFYNNEISEKSEIFDDQFSVERPDGSNFTLKIRSTKLEDSAMYFCASSMQDRGYTFGSGTRLTVV.